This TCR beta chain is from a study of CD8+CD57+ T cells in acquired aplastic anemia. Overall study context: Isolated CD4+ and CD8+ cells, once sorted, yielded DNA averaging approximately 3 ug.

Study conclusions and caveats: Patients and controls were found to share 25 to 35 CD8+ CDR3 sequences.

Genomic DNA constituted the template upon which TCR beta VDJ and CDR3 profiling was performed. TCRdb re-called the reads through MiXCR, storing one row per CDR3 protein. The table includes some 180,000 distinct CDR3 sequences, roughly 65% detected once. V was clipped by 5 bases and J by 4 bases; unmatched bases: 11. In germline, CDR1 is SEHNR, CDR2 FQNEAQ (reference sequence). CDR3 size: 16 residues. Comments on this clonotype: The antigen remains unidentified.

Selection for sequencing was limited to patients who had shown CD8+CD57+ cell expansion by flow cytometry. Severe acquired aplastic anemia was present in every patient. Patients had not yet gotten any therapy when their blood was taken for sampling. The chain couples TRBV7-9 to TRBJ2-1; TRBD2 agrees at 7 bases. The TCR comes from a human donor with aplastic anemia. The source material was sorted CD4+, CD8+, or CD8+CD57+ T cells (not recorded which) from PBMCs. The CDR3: CASSPREAGRYNEQFF. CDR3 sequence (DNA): TGTGCCAGCAGCCCCCGGGAGGCGGGACGATACAATGAGCAGTTCTTC.